This T cell receptor (beta chain) was documented in a study of cytotoxic CD8 clonotypes in ibrutinib-treated CLL. CDR3 length: 13 residues. Germline-derived CDR1 and CDR2 are MGHRA and YSYEKL. Roughly 2 micrograms of genomic DNA from cryopreserved PBMCs went into TCR beta libraries. Comment on this clone: An end of the junction does not agree with germline; a read error may underlie this.

Profiling relied on immunoSEQ multiplex PCR, and the TCRdb table lists in-frame clones only, not all of them. The repertoire has 100,000 to 150,000 clones, 80% to 90% of them found once; the top ten carry around 2.1%. Sequenced material: PBMCs, taken after 24 months of ibrutinib treatment. The J gene is TRBJ1-5, the V gene TRBV4-1, with D tentatively TRBD1 (5 bases). This receptor was identified in a human donor with chronic lymphocytic leukemia. The CDR3 loop reads CASSQGIGTAANF. In nucleotides, the CDR3 is TGCGCCAGCAGCCAAGGTATCGGGACGGCCGCTAATTTT.